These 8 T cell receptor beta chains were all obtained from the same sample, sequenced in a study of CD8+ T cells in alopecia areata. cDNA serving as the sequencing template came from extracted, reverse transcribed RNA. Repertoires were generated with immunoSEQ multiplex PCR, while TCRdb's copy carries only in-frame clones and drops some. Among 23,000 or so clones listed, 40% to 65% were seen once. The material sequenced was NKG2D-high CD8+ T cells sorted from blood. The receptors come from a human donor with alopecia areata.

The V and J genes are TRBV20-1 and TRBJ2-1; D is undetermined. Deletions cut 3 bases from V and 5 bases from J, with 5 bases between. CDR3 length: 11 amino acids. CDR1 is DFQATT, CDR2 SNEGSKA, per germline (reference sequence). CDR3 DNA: TGCAGTGCTAGCCTCCACAATGAGCAGTTCTTC. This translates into CSASLHNEQFF.

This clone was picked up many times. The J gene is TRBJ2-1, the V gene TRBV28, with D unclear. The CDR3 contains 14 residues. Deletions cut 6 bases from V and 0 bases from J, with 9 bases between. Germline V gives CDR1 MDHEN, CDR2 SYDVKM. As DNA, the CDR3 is TGTGCCAGCAGGGCGGCGGACTCCTACAATGAGCAGTTCTTC. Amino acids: CASRAADSYNEQFF.

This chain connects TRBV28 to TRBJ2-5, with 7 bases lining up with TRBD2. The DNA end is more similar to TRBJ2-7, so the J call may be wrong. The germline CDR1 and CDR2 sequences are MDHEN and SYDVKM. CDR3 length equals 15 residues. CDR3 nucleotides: TGTGCCAGCAGTCCGGGAGGCGGGCTCTCCTACGAGCAGTACTTC. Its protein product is CASSPGGGLSYEQYF.

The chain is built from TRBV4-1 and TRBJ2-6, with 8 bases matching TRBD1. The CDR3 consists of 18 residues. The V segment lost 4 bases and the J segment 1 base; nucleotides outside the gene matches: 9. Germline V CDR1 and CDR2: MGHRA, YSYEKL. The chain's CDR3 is CASSPEHRGASGANVLTF. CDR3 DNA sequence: TGCGCCAGCAGCCCGGAGCACAGGGGGGCTTCTGGGGCCAACGTCCTGACTTTC.

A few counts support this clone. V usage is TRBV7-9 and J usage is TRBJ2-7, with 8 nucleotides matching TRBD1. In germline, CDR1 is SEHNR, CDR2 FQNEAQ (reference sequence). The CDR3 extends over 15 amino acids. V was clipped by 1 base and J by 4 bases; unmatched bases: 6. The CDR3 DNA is TGTGCCAGCAGCTTAGGGCGTACAGGGGGATACGAGCAGTACTTC. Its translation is CASSLGRTGGYEQYF.

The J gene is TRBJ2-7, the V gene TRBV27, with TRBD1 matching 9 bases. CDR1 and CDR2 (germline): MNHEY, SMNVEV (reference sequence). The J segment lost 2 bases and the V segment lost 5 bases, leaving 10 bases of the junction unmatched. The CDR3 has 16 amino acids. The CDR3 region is CASSGLLGTGTYEQYF. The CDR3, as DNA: TGTGCCAGCAGTGGACTTCTCGGGACAGGGACCTACGAGCAGTACTTC.

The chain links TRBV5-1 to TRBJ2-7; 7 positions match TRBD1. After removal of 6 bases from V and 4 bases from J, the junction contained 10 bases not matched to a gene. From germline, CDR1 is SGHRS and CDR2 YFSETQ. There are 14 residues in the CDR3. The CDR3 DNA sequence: TGCGCCAGCACGCAGAGACCGGGACAGTACGAGCAGTACTTC. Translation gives CASTQRPGQYEQYF.

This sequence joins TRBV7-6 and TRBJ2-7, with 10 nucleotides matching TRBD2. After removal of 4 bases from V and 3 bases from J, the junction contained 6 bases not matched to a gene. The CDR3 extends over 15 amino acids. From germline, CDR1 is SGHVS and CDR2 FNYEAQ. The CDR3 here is CASSSTSGANYEQYF. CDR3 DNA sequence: TGTGCCAGCAGCTCAACTAGCGGGGCAAACTACGAGCAGTACTTC.